Listed below are T cell receptor beta chains from one sample, sequenced in a study of blood T cell repertoires in COVID-19. The data were produced by immunoSEQ multiplex PCR, yet TCRdb's version contains in-frame clones alone and is incomplete. The sample records 50,000 to 55,000 clones, around 87% being singletons. Sequenced sample: peripheral blood. The receptors here all came from a man aged 45-65 years with acute or convalescent COVID-19. Both conserved end residues are part of each CDR3. A D gene is named only where the DNA matches it firmly. Rows may omit the clone size; those that give it use once, few, many or a size class.

TRBV7-8	.	.	TRBJ2-3	CASSLYERVKDTQYF	TGTGCCAGCAGCTTATATGAGCGGGTGAAAGATACGCAGTATTTT
TRBV7-8	.	TRBD1	TRBJ1-6	CASSSYPGQGTPLHF	TGTGCCAGCAGCTCATATCCGGGACAGGGGACACCCCTCCACTTT
TRBV5-1	.	.	TRBJ2-7	CASSPGQTSYEQYF	TGCGCCAGCAGCCCTGGACAGACCTCCTACGAGCAGTACTTC
TRBV4-2	.	TRBD2	TRBJ2-3	CASSQDHPSGGSTNTQYF	TGTGCCAGCAGCCAAGATCATCCTAGCGGGGGGTCCACAAATACGCAGTATTTT
TRBV7-3	.	TRBD1	TRBJ2-1	CASSGTGGDDEQFF	TGTGCCAGCAGCGGGACAGGGGGCGACGATGAGCAGTTCTTC
TRBV11-2	once	.	TRBJ2-2	CASSSLLTGELFF	TGTGCCAGCAGCTCCCTCCTCACCGGGGAGCTGTTTTTT
TRBV7-3	.	.	TRBJ2-3	CASSLGLLGPDTQYF	TGTGCCAGCAGCCTCGGACTCCTGGGCCCAGATACGCAGTATTTT
TRBV30	.	TRBD2	TRBJ2-5	CAWSHSGGQETQYF	TGTGCCTGGTCCCATAGCGGGGGGCAAGAGACCCAGTACTTC
TRBV27	.	TRBD1	TRBJ1-5	CASSLAGGGQPQHF	TGTGCCAGCAGTTTAGCAGGGGGAGGTCAGCCCCAGCATTTT
TRBV11-2	.	TRBD2	TRBJ2-7	CASSLGGSVSYEQYF	TGTGCCAGCAGCTTAGGCGGGAGCGTCTCCTACGAGCAGTACTTC
TRBV30	.	TRBD1	TRBJ1-5	CAWSPDRDQPQHF	TGTGCCTGGAGTCCGGACAGGGACCAGCCCCAGCATTTT
TRBV19	.	.	TRBJ1-1	CASSTIQGPTEAFF	TGTGCCAGTAGTACGATACAGGGCCCCACTGAAGCTTTCTTT
TRBV10-1	.	TRBD1	TRBJ1-1	CASSDTKQGKTEAFF	TGCGCCAGCAGCGACACTAAACAGGGGAAAACTGAAGCTTTCTTT
TRBV11-3	.	TRBD2	TRBJ2-7	CASSLVGGSAYEQYF	TGTGCCAGCAGCCTCGTGGGCGGGAGTGCCTACGAGCAGTACTTC
TRBV12-5	.	TRBD2	TRBJ2-3	CASGLAGAGDTQYF	TGTGCTAGTGGTCTAGCGGGAGCTGGAGATACGCAGTATTTT
TRBV9	.	.	TRBJ1-1	CASSRTRGWTEAFF	TGTGCCAGCAGCCGGACGCGGGGGTGGACTGAAGCTTTCTTT
TRBV11-3	.	.	TRBJ2-5	CAVSDSHRETQYF	TGTGCCGTATCGGACTCCCATCGAGAGACCCAGTACTTC
TRBV5-1	.	TRBD1	TRBJ1-4	CASSPTGRGQEKLFF	TGCGCCAGCAGCCCAACGGGAAGGGGGCAGGAAAAACTGTTTTTT
TRBV3-1/TRBV3-2	.	TRBD2	TRBJ2-7	CASSQSGTLYEQYF	TGTGCCAGCAGCCAAAGCGGGACGCTCTACGAGCAGTACTTC
TRBV20-1	once	.	TRBJ1-2	CSASLYGYTF	TGCAGTGCTAGTCTCTATGGCTACACCTTC
TRBV5-1	.	TRBD2	TRBJ2-3	CASSSGLAGGPSDTQYF	TGCGCCAGCAGCTCAGGACTAGCGGGAGGGCCTTCAGATACGCAGTATTTT
TRBV7-9	.	.	TRBJ2-1	CASSRNEQFF	TGTGCCAGCAGCCGTAATGAGCAGTTCTTC
TRBV19	.	TRBD1	TRBJ1-1	CASSIDPTGVGTEAFF	TGTGCCAGTAGTATAGATCCTACAGGGGTGGGCACTGAAGCTTTCTTT
TRBV7-2	.	TRBD2	TRBJ2-7	CASSLAGGGYEQYF	TGTGCCAGCAGCTTAGCGGGGGGGGGCTACGAGCAGTACTTC
TRBV7-8	.	.	TRBJ1-2	CASSLVAGGGYGYTF	TGTGCCAGCAGCCTAGTAGCCGGGGGGGGTTATGGCTACACCTTC
TRBV27	.	TRBD1	TRBJ2-7	CASSRTGPLYEQYF	TGTGCCAGCAGCCGGACAGGGCCCCTCTACGAGCAGTACTTC
TRBV5-1	.	TRBD2	TRBJ2-1	CASSYPRELNEQFF	TGCGCCAGCAGCTACCCGCGGGAGCTGAATGAGCAGTTCTTC
TRBV2	.	TRBD1	TRBJ1-4	CASKWGDRGLEKLFF	TGTGCCAGCAAGTGGGGGGACAGGGGGCTTGAAAAACTGTTTTTT
TRBV3-1/TRBV3-2	.	TRBD1	TRBJ2-4	CASSQVGRTGNIQYF	TGTGCCAGCAGCCAAGTAGGTCGGACAGGAAACATTCAGTACTTC
TRBV19	.	TRBD2	TRBJ2-3	CASTPMGLAGGTDTQYF	TGTGCCAGTACCCCCATGGGACTAGCGGGGGGGACAGATACGCAGTATTTT
TRBV20-1	.	.	TRBJ2-3	CSAPLTDTQYF	TGCAGTGCTCCACTCACAGATACGCAGTATTTT
TRBV6-5	.	TRBD1	TRBJ1-1	CASTDRGRGTEAFF	TGTGCCAGCACCGACAGGGGCCGTGGGACTGAAGCTTTCTTT
TRBV2	.	TRBD1	TRBJ1-3	CASSPTPGQGLYFGNTIYF	TGTGCCAGCAGCCCAACTCCGGGACAGGGTCTGTACTTTGGAAACACCATATATTTT
TRBV7-9	.	.	TRBJ2-1	CASSLVSDEQFF	TGTGCCAGCAGCTTAGTGTCCGATGAGCAGTTCTTC
TRBV27	.	.	TRBJ1-5	CASSLYMGAGNQPQHF	TGTGCCAGCAGTTTATATATGGGGGCCGGGAATCAGCCCCAGCATTTT
TRBV9	once	.	TRBJ1-1	CASSVVSTGAPMNTEAFF	TGTGCCAGCAGCGTAGTTTCAACTGGGGCCCCAATGAACACTGAAGCTTTCTTT
TRBV27	.	TRBD2	TRBJ2-2	CASSFSSIAGAGTGELFF	TGTGCCAGCAGTTTTTCTAGTATAGCGGGAGCGGGCACCGGGGAGCTGTTTTTT
TRBV15	once	.	TRBJ1-1	CATSRDGGPQKAFF	TGTGCCACCAGCAGAGATGGAGGGCCCCAGAAAGCTTTCTTT
TRBV18	.	.	TRBJ2-5	CASSPGGAPETQYF	TGTGCCAGCTCACCAGGAGGGGCCCCAGAGACCCAGTACTTC
TRBV28	.	.	TRBJ2-5	CASSLRGSQETQYF	TGTGCCAGCAGTTTAAGGGGTTCACAAGAGACCCAGTACTTC
TRBV30	.	.	TRBJ1-1	CAWRAPSVSEAFF	TGTGCCTGGAGGGCTCCCAGCGTGTCTGAAGCTTTCTTT
TRBV7-9	.	.	TRBJ1-1	CASSAGNTEAFF	TGTGCCAGCAGCGCGGGGAACACTGAAGCTTTCTTT
TRBV4-1	.	TRBD2	TRBJ2-1	CASSQDRNSGGYNEQFF	TGCGCCAGCAGCCAAGATCGGAATAGCGGGGGCTACAATGAGCAGTTCTTC
TRBV9	.	.	TRBJ2-5	CASSVDRRQETQYF	TGTGCCAGCAGCGTAGACAGGAGACAAGAGACCCAGTACTTC
TRBV19	.	.	TRBJ2-3	CASSISGSTDTQYF	TGTGCCAGTAGTATTTCGGGTAGCACAGATACGCAGTATTTT
TRBV24-1	.	TRBD1	TRBJ1-2	CATSEGTVYGYTF	TGTGCCACCAGTGAGGGGACAGTATATGGCTACACCTTC
TRBV4-1	.	.	TRBJ2-7	CASSRTRANEQYF	TGCGCCAGCAGCCGGACAAGGGCGAACGAGCAGTACTTC
TRBV6-5	.	.	TRBJ1-1	CASEAGFAATEAFF	TGTGCCAGCGAGGCGGGATTCGCGGCGACTGAAGCTTTCTTT
TRBV5-1	.	TRBD1	TRBJ2-6	CASSLAAGGVGANVLTF	TGCGCCAGCAGCTTGGCTGCAGGGGGCGTGGGGGCCAACGTCCTGACTTTC
TRBV15	.	.	TRBJ1-5	CATSRGGVGQPQHF	TGTGCCACCAGCAGAGGGGGGGTGGGGCAGCCCCAGCATTTT
TRBV9	few	TRBD1	TRBJ2-6	CASSAGDSTGVLTF	TGTGCCAGCAGCGCCGGGGACAGCACGGGCGTCCTGACTTTC
TRBV7-2	.	TRBD1	TRBJ1-2	CASSLGQQGGKGYTF	TGTGCCAGCAGCTTAGGGCAGCAGGGGGGTAAGGGCTACACCTTC
TRBV7-3	.	TRBD1	TRBJ2-7	CASSLTGQGANEQYF	TGTGCCAGCAGCCTGACGGGACAGGGTGCAAACGAGCAGTACTTC
TRBV25-1	.	.	TRBJ2-5	CASSEAPRETQYF	TGTGCCAGCAGTGAAGCCCCCCGGGAGACCCAGTACTTC
TRBV2	.	TRBD2	TRBJ2-6	CASIPLAGALSGANVLTF	TGTGCCAGCATACCACTAGCGGGAGCGCTCTCTGGGGCCAACGTCCTGACTTTC
TRBV5-1	.	TRBD1	TRBJ1-1	CARRQGISTEAFF	TGCGCCCGGCGACAGGGGATCTCCACTGAAGCTTTCTTT
TRBV6-2/TRBV6-3	.	TRBD1	TRBJ1-6	CASSPLGQGGNSPLHF	TGTGCCAGCAGCCCACTCGGACAGGGGGGAAATTCACCCCTCCACTTT